These T cell receptor beta chains were read from a single sample in a study of blood T cell repertoires in COVID-19. The protocol was immunoSEQ multiplex PCR, while the TCRdb copy is restricted to in-frame clones and leaves out a portion. This table has hundreds of thousands of clones, 88% appearing once. The sample consisted of peripheral blood. Source of these receptors: a woman in her 30s with acute or convalescent COVID-19. CDR3s include the opening cysteine and the closing phenylalanine or tryptophan. D genes are given only for firm matches. Where a row states a size, it is once, few, many or the class of an expanded clone; other rows omit it.

D	V	size	J	CDR3	DNA
TRBD2	TRBV9	-	TRBJ2-1	CASSVGLAGGTSSYNEQFF	TGTGCCAGCAGCGTCGGACTAGCGGGAGGGACCAGCTCCTACAATGAGCAGTTCTTC
-	TRBV3-1/TRBV3-2	-	TRBJ2-7	CASSQDIVSGEQYF	TGTGCCAGCAGCCAAGATATCGTCTCAGGGGAGCAGTACTTC
TRBD1	TRBV7-9	-	TRBJ1-4	CASSLILQGGGREKLFF	TGTGCCAGCAGCCTAATCCTCCAGGGGGGAGGTCGGGAAAAACTGTTTTTT
TRBD1	TRBV15	-	TRBJ2-7	CATSAQGPWNEQYF	TGTGCCACCAGCGCACAGGGGCCTTGGAACGAGCAGTACTTC
TRBD1	TRBV11-3	-	TRBJ1-2	CASSLPGQGLGYGYTF	TGTGCCAGCAGCTTACCCGGACAGGGGTTAGGCTATGGCTACACCTTC
-	TRBV19	-	TRBJ2-1	CASSIQRLYNEQFF	TGTGCCAGTAGTATCCAGCGATTGTACAATGAGCAGTTCTTC
TRBD1	TRBV4-1	-	TRBJ1-1	CASSRTDRASEAFF	TGCGCCAGCAGCAGAACGGACAGGGCATCTGAAGCTTTCTTT
TRBD1	TRBV5-4	-	TRBJ1-1	CASSPQGGGNTEAFF	TGTGCCAGCAGCCCACAGGGGGGTGGGAACACTGAAGCTTTCTTT
TRBD1	TRBV13	-	TRBJ1-2	CASSEQTGAYGYTF	TGTGCCAGCAGCGAACAGACAGGGGCCTATGGCTACACCTTC
TRBD1	TRBV10-1	-	TRBJ2-6	CASCGQGPSGANVLTF	TGCGCCAGCTGTGGACAGGGTCCCTCTGGGGCCAACGTCCTGACTTTC
-	TRBV4-3	-	TRBJ2-1	CASSQEGGPYNEQFF	TGCGCCAGCAGCCAAGAAGGAGGGCCTTACAATGAGCAGTTCTTC
TRBD1	TRBV4-1	-	TRBJ1-2	CASSLDRGQSGYTF	TGCGCCAGCAGCCTTGACAGGGGGCAGAGTGGCTACACCTTC
TRBD2	TRBV5-4	once	TRBJ2-1	CASSIHRGVNEQFF	TGTGCCAGCAGCATCCATCGGGGGGTCAATGAGCAGTTCTTC
TRBD2	TRBV4-1	-	TRBJ2-7	CASSHGTSGYYEQYF	TGCGCCAGCAGCCATGGGACTAGCGGTTACTACGAGCAGTACTTC
TRBD1	TRBV5-4	-	TRBJ2-1	CASSHPGTGYYNEQFF	TGTGCCAGCAGCCACCCCGGGACAGGGTACTACAATGAGCAGTTCTTC
-	TRBV27	-	TRBJ1-5	CASSISVNQPQHF	TGTGCCAGCAGTATCTCGGTTAATCAGCCCCAGCATTTT
TRBD2	TRBV30	-	TRBJ2-7	CACGTSGSANEQYF	TGTGCCTGTGGGACTAGCGGGAGCGCCAACGAGCAGTACTTC
-	TRBV21-1	-	TRBJ2-4	CASSKEDTKNIQYF	TGTGCCAGCAGCAAAGAAGACACCAAAAACATTCAGTACTTC
TRBD2	TRBV27	-	TRBJ2-5	CASREIAGGTWAQYF	TGTGCCAGCAGGGAGATAGCGGGAGGCACATGGGCCCAGTACTTC
-	TRBV5-4	-	TRBJ1-2	CASSLTGGINYGYTF	TGTGCCAGCAGCTTGACAGGAGGGATAAACTATGGCTACACCTTC
-	TRBV25-1	-	TRBJ2-7	CASSGGTPTEQYF	TGTGCCAGCAGCGGTGGGACACCCACCGAGCAGTACTTC
TRBD1	TRBV7-8	-	TRBJ1-2	CASSLAWTGANGYTF	TGTGCCAGCAGCTTAGCGTGGACAGGGGCCAATGGCTACACCTTC
TRBD1	TRBV27	-	TRBJ2-7	CASSLLGTGLLEQYF	TGTGCCAGCAGTTTATTAGGGACAGGGTTGCTCGAGCAGTACTTC
TRBD1	TRBV7-2	-	TRBJ1-6	CASSSGQGGSPLHF	TGTGCCAGCAGCTCCGGACAGGGGGGTTCACCCCTCCACTTT
TRBD2	TRBV6-2/TRBV6-3	-	TRBJ2-3	CASSYRLAGADTQYF	TGTGCCAGCAGTTACCGACTAGCGGGAGCAGATACGCAGTATTTT
TRBD2	TRBV9	-	TRBJ2-3	CASSEASGRADTQYF	TGTGCCAGCAGCGAGGCTAGCGGGCGGGCAGATACGCAGTATTTT
TRBD2	TRBV19	-	TRBJ2-1	CASSPSGLAGVGGPYNEQFF	TGTGCCAGTAGTCCCTCGGGACTAGCGGGAGTAGGGGGGCCCTACAATGAGCAGTTCTTC
-	TRBV11-2	-	TRBJ2-3	CASSFFYTQGTQYF	TGTGCCAGCAGCTTCTTCTACACCCAGGGTACGCAGTATTTT
TRBD1	TRBV11-2	-	TRBJ1-1	CASSRDRVNTEAFF	TGTGCCAGCAGCAGGGACAGGGTGAACACTGAAGCTTTCTTT
TRBD2	TRBV2	-	TRBJ2-2	CASSEKRERFGELFF	TGTGCCAGCAGTGAAAAGCGGGAGAGGTTCGGGGAGCTGTTTTTT
-	TRBV20-1	once	TRBJ1-2	CSASRAGGDYGYTF	TGCAGTGCTAGTAGGGCGGGGGGCGATTATGGCTACACCTTC
-	TRBV3-1/TRBV3-2	-	TRBJ2-7	CASSQALSSSYEQYF	TGTGCCAGCAGCCAAGCATTGAGTAGCTCCTACGAGCAGTACTTC
-	TRBV18	once	TRBJ1-6	CASSGAGANSPLHF	TGTGCCAGCTCAGGGGCAGGGGCTAATTCACCCCTCCACTTT
TRBD1	TRBV19	-	TRBJ2-7	CASSIQGGLHSEQYF	TGTGCCAGTAGTATTCAAGGGGGCCTCCATTCCGAGCAGTACTTC
-	TRBV4-2	-	TRBJ2-3	CASSQDTRAAPTDTQYF	TGTGCCAGCAGCCAAGATACCAGGGCTGCGCCCACAGATACGCAGTATTTT
-	TRBV5-1	-	TRBJ2-7	CASSQRYGEQYF	TGCGCCAGCAGCCAACGGTACGGCGAGCAGTACTTC
TRBD2	TRBV30	-	TRBJ2-7	CAWSAGTSGRASYEQYF	TGTGCCTGGAGTGCCGGGACTAGCGGGAGGGCCTCCTACGAGCAGTACTTC
-	TRBV29-1	-	TRBJ2-7	CSVEIGRSSYEQYF	TGCAGCGTTGAAATAGGCAGGTCCTCCTACGAGCAGTACTTC
TRBD2	TRBV5-1	-	TRBJ2-7	CASSPSPGLAGVGEQYF	TGCGCCAGCAGCCCAAGTCCGGGACTAGCGGGAGTGGGCGAGCAGTACTTC
-	TRBV7-8	-	TRBJ2-7	CASSLARRGGYDEQYF	TGTGCCAGCAGCTTAGCGCGGAGGGGGGGATACGACGAGCAGTACTTC
TRBD1	TRBV5-1	-	TRBJ2-3	CASSLVRGKGTDTQYF	TGCGCCAGCAGCTTGGTCAGGGGGAAAGGCACAGATACGCAGTATTTT
-	TRBV5-1	few	TRBJ2-2	CASSQGQITGELFF	TGCGCCAGCAGCCAGGGACAAATCACCGGGGAGCTGTTTTTT
-	TRBV6-2/TRBV6-3	-	TRBJ1-5	CASSLRGGSNQPQHF	TGTGCCAGCAGTCTGCGGGGCGGTAGCAATCAGCCCCAGCATTTT
-	TRBV19	-	TRBJ1-1	CASSVQAQLMNTEAFF	TGTGCCAGTAGTGTCCAGGCCCAGCTCATGAACACTGAAGCTTTCTTT
-	TRBV5-4	-	TRBJ2-1	CASKSRGADYNEQFF	TGTGCCAGCAAATCCAGGGGGGCTGACTACAATGAGCAGTTCTTC
-	TRBV5-6	-	TRBJ2-7	CASSAGTWEQYF	TGTGCCAGCAGCGCGGGTACTTGGGAGCAGTACTTC
-	TRBV7-3	-	TRBJ2-4	CASSLSGGAGAKNIQYF	TGTGCCAGCAGCCTCAGTGGAGGGGCGGGGGCCAAAAACATTCAGTACTTC
TRBD2	TRBV7-3	once	TRBJ2-1	CASSVGLAGGREQFF	TGTGCCAGCAGCGTGGGACTAGCGGGAGGGCGCGAGCAGTTCTTC
-	TRBV18	once	TRBJ1-4	CASSPGQGGEKLFF	TGTGCCAGCTCACCGGGTCAGGGAGGTGAAAAACTGTTTTTT
TRBD1	TRBV7-9	-	TRBJ2-5	CASSRTGGGETQYF	TGTGCCAGCAGCCGGACAGGGGGCGGAGAGACCCAGTACTTC
-	TRBV7-2	once	TRBJ2-3	CASSLAATTDTQYF	TGTGCCAGCAGCTTAGCGGCAACCACAGATACGCAGTATTTT
-	TRBV25-1	once	TRBJ1-5	CASSDRSNQPQHF	TGTGCCAGCAGTGACAGAAGCAATCAGCCCCAGCATTTT